This is a list of T cell receptor beta chains from one sample in a study of blood T cell repertoires in COVID-19. Clones were read by immunoSEQ multiplex PCR, and TCRdb kept only the in-frame ones, dropping some. The sample lists about 29,000 clones, about 86% occurring once. Input material: peripheral blood. Receptors were obtained from a human donor with active COVID-19. The donor label of this sample is uncertain. Both conserved end residues are trimmed from each CDR3. The order of the fields is CDR3 length, V gene, J gene, CDR3 protein.

>13|TRBV18|TRBJ2-1
ASSQGLAGGNEQF
>11|TRBV18|TRBJ1-2
ASSPRTAEPYT
>15|TRBV5-1|TRBJ2-5
ASKRAALPREEETQY
>13|TRBV7-9|TRBJ1-4
ASSYRQGSNEKLF
>12|TRBV6-4|TRBJ2-3
ASSDPGRADTQY
>12|TRBV5-1|TRBJ1-1
ASSYRGMNTEAF
>12|TRBV6-4|TRBJ2-3
ASSDSSGRDTQY
>12|TRBV6-5|TRBJ2-7
ASSRDRAIYEQY
>11|TRBV3-1/TRBV3-2|TRBJ1-4
ASSQGGQDRMF
>14|TRBV7-2|TRBJ2-7
ASSPNKGLAVHEQY